This entry lists 27 T cell receptor beta chains sequenced from one sample in a study of high-grade serous ovarian cancer treatment subgroups. Tumor samples were taken before definitive surgery or chemotherapy. Here immunoSEQ multiplex PCR was the method, and the copy in TCRdb shows in-frame clones only, minus some. The sample holds fewer than 9,500 clones, about 62% seen once. The sample consisted of tumor tissue. The receptors derive from a human donor with high-grade serous ovarian cancer.

Only a few counts were recorded for this clone. The chain is built from TRBV4-3 and TRBJ1-4; 9 bases match TRBD1. CDR1 is LGHNA, CDR2 YSLEER, per germline. V dropped 0 bases and J dropped 11; count of bases not matched to a gene: 10. CDR3 length: 16 amino acids. The CDR3 region has the DNA TGCGCCAGCAGCCAAGATCGGGGGACAGGGTTAGTGAAACTGTTTTTT. Protein product: CASSQDRGTGLVKLFF.

This sequence joins TRBV7-9 and TRBJ1-3, with D maybe TRBD1 (6 bases). CDR1 is SEHNR and CDR2 is FQNEAQ in the germline V gene (reference sequence). The V gene lost 5 bases and the J gene lost 2 bases, with 13 bases spanning the gap. CDR3 length: 15 residues. The CDR3 region has the DNA TGTGCCAGCAGCCCCAAGGGGGGAACTGGAAACACCATATATTTT. Translated: CASSPKGGTGNTIYF.

This rearrangement joins TRBV5-8 to TRBJ2-4; a possible D gene is TRBD2 (6 bases). CDR1 is SGHTS, CDR2 YDEGEE, per germline. Between the trimmed V and J ends, which lost 7 bases and 1 base, there was a span of 21 bases. The CDR3 runs 17 residues. CDR3 bases: TGTGCCAGCGGAATCTTAGGGCGGGGTTGGGCCAAAAACATTCAGTACTTC. This gives the protein CASGILGRGWAKNIQYF.

V and J are TRBV6-1 and TRBJ1-1; TRBD1 aligns across 9 bases. This CDR3 spans 15 amino acids. Germline lookup yields CDR1 MNHNS and CDR2 SASEGT. Unmatched junction bases numbered 4, after V lost 4 bases and J lost 1 base. CDR3 bases: TGTGCCAGCAGTGGAGACAGGGGGGCGAACACTGAAGCTTTCTTT. Residues: CASSGDRGANTEAFF.

This clone was recorded only once. The chain recombines TRBV5-1 with TRBJ2-3, with D tentatively TRBD2 (5 bases). Germline V gives CDR1 SGHRS, CDR2 YFSETQ. V lost 3 bases to trimming and J lost 4 bases, with 15 bases between them. This CDR3 comprises 15 residues. The CDR3 here is CASSSARAVADTQYF. The CDR3 DNA reads as TGCGCCAGCAGCTCTGCGCGAGCGGTCGCAGATACGCAGTATTTT.

CDR3 in amino acids: CASSPSGPYEQYF. CDR3 nucleotides: TGTGCCAGCTCACCCTCGGGACCCTACGAGCAGTACTTC. The chain employs TRBV28 and TRBJ2-7; perhaps D is TRBD1 or TRBD2 (5 bases each). The V end lost 8 bases, the J end lost 2 bases, and 13 bases lay between the germline ends. This CDR3 has 13 residues. The V gene's germline CDR1 is MDHEN and CDR2 SYDVKM.

The chain carries TRBV27 and TRBJ2-3, with 8 bases fitting TRBD1. From germline, CDR1 is MNHEY and CDR2 SMNVEV (reference sequence). The V segment lost 5 bases and the J segment 2 bases; nucleotides outside the gene matches: 6. The CDR3 is 15 residues long. CDR3 sequence (DNA): TGTGCCAGCAGTCCTTGGACAGGGATCACAGATACGCAGTATTTT. Its protein is CASSPWTGITDTQYF.

V gene TRBV4-2 combines with J gene TRBJ1-4; D possibly corresponds to TRBD1 (5 bases). Trimming took 4 bases from V and 7 from J, leaving 16 bases between them. The CDR3 covers 15 residues. CDR1 is LGHNA, CDR2 YNFKEQ, per germline. This CDR3 is CASSLRSGGGEKLFF. CDR3 nucleotides: TGTGCCAGCAGCCTAAGATCGGGGGGGGGTGAAAAACTGTTTTTT.

This clone appeared a few times. This rearrangement joins TRBV2 to TRBJ2-2, with D perhaps TRBD1 or TRBD2 (5 bases each). This CDR3 spans 15 amino acids. Germline V gives CDR1 SNHLY, CDR2 FYNNEI. V was trimmed by 5 bases and J by 0 bases, leaving 10 bases between them. The CDR3 DNA follows: TGTGCCAGCAGTCTGGGGACGTCGAACACCGGGGAGCTGTTTTTT. As protein: CASSLGTSNTGELFF.

This chain uses TRBV28 with TRBJ2-5; D tentatively reads TRBD1 or TRBD2 (5 bases each). The V end was cut by 5 bases, the J end by 4 bases, with 14 bases between. This CDR3 has 14 amino acids. Germline V gene sequence: CDR1 MDHEN, CDR2 SYDVKM. The CDR3 sequence is CASSRSQGRETQYF. CDR3 coding DNA: TGTGCCAGCAGTAGATCGCAGGGACGAGAGACCCAGTACTTC.

V gene TRBV7-2 combines with J gene TRBJ2-3; the D call may be TRBD1 or TRBD2 (5 bases each). The germline gives CDR1 SGHTA, CDR2 FQGNSA. The CDR3 spans 11 residues. Trimming took 6 bases from V and 6 from J, leaving 7 bases between them. The CDR3 is CASSWGDTQYF. CDR3 nucleotide sequence: TGTGCCAGCAGTTGGGGGGATACGCAGTATTTT.

This clone showed up just a few times. The rearrangement links TRBV28 to TRBJ2-2; weak D call: TRBD1 (7 bases). Trimming pared 6 bases from V and 5 bases from J, leaving 16 bases between. From germline, CDR1 is MDHEN and CDR2 SYDVKM. The CDR3 spans 15 residues. The CDR3 DNA follows: TGTGCCAGCAGAGTACAGGGGAGGAGAACCGGGGAGCTGTTTTTT. Its protein product is CASRVQGRRTGELFF.

This chain uses TRBV4-2 with TRBJ2-5, with D unresolved. V lost 3 bases to trimming and J lost 7 bases, with 18 bases between them. The germline CDR1 and CDR2 sequences are LGHNA and YNFKEQ. The CDR3 consists of 15 residues. The CDR3 nucleotides read TGTGCCAGCAGCCATGCCTATGTGGCCGCCGGGACCCAGTACTTC. Translated, it gives CASSHAYVAAGTQYF.

In this sample, this clone is large. In DNA form, the CDR3 reads TGTGCCAGCAAAAGGGGACAGAACAATGAGCAGTTCTTC. This sequence encodes CASKRGQNNEQFF. The chain employs TRBV2 and TRBJ2-1; 7 bases agree with TRBD1. Germline V lookup: CDR1 SNHLY, CDR2 FYNNEI. This CDR3 comprises 13 residues. After removal of 7 bases from V and 5 bases from J, the junction contained 5 bases not matched to a gene.

A single count supports this clone. The gene calls are TRBV9 and TRBJ2-5; 14 bases agree with TRBD2. Germline V gives CDR1 SGDLS, CDR2 YYNGEE. J gave up 4 bases and V 3 bases, and 2 bases lay outside the gene matches. The CDR3 spans 15 residues. The DNA of the CDR3 is TGTGCCAGCAGCGGAGGACTAGCGGGAGGAGAGACCCAGTACTTC. Its translation is CASSGGLAGGETQYF.

This clone was detected only a few times. J is TRBJ1-5 and V is TRBV7-9, with D perhaps TRBD1 (6 bases). Trimming stripped 1 base from V and 7 bases from J, with 14 bases between. There are 15 residues in the CDR3. Germline V gene data show CDR1 as SEHNR and CDR2 as FQNEAQ (reference sequence). In DNA form, the CDR3 reads TGTGCCAGCAGCTTAGATGGGGCGGGGGCCCAGCCCCAGCATTTT. Its protein is CASSLDGAGAQPQHF. The variable domain in full, with the rest retrieved from reference TRBV7-9 and TRBJ1-5, is DTGVSQNPRHKITKRGQNVTFRCDPISEHNRLYWYRQTLGQGPEFLTYFQNEAQLEKSRLLSDRFSAERPKGSFSTLEIQRTEQGDSAMYLCASSLDGAGAQPQHFGDGTRLSIL.

The rearrangement joins TRBV12-2 to TRBJ2-5; TRBD2 is the table's D call, not checked against the DNA. TRBJ2-7 explains the end of the DNA better; the J call may be wrong. TRBV12-2 is a documented pseudogene. CDR3 size: 15 residues. DNA of the CDR3: TGTGCAAGTCGCTTAGAGACTAGCGGCTCCTACGAGCAGTACTTC. This sequence encodes CASRLETSGSYEQYF.

This clone was picked up one time. The V call is TRBV6-5, the J call TRBJ2-1; 10 bases map to TRBD1. V was clipped by 5 bases and J by 5 bases; unmatched bases: 6. The CDR3 loop spans 15 amino acids. Germline CDR1 is MNHEY and CDR2 is SVGAGI. CDR3 region: CASSLGQGGHNEQFF. CDR3 in DNA: TGTGCCAGCAGTCTCGGACAGGGGGGACACAATGAGCAGTTCTTC.

This clone has a single count. The CDR3: CATSSNRGQGGYTF. The CDR3 DNA sequence: TGTGCCACCAGCAGTAACAGGGGGCAAGGAGGCTACACCTTC. The gene calls are TRBV15 and TRBJ1-2, with 9 nucleotides matching TRBD1. V shed 3 bases and J 8 bases; nucleotides not matched to a gene: 7. Germline values: CDR1 LNHNV, CDR2 YYDKDF (reference sequence). The CDR3 covers 14 residues.

The rearrangement joins TRBV28 to TRBJ2-7; no clear D gene. Trimming removed 6 bases from V and 6 bases from J, with 9 bases in between. The germline gives CDR1 MDHEN, CDR2 SYDVKM. This CDR3 is 11 amino acids long. The CDR3 protein is CASRLRREQYF. CDR3 DNA sequence: TGTGCCAGCAGACTTCGCCGCGAGCAGTACTTC.

This clone appeared a few times. The CDR3 bases are TGTGCCAGCAGTTTCTTAGGGGTCTACGAGCAGTACTTC. Residues: CASSFLGVYEQYF. V gene TRBV28 combines with J gene TRBJ2-7, with a weak D call TRBD1 (5 bases). V was shortened by 3 bases and J by 3 bases, with 9 bases between the two germline ends. There are 13 residues in the CDR3. The germline V gene encodes CDR1 MDHEN and CDR2 SYDVKM.

This clone was detected once. This chain uses TRBV7-9 with TRBJ1-4, with D perhaps TRBD1 (5 bases). Trimming pared 3 bases from V and 6 bases from J, leaving 8 bases between. Germline V lookup: CDR1 SEHNR, CDR2 FQNEAQ (reference sequence). CDR3 size: 13 residues. CDR3 loop: CASSFLGDEKLFF. CDR3 in DNA: TGTGCCAGCAGCTTCCTGGGGGATGAAAAACTGTTTTTT.

The gene calls are TRBV5-6 and TRBJ2-5, with 8 positions matching TRBD1. Near its end, the DNA agrees better with TRBJ2-7, so the J call may be wrong. Germline CDR1 reads SGHDT; CDR2 reads YYEEEE. The length of the CDR3 is 14 residues. In DNA, the CDR3 is TGTGCCAGCAGGGGCGCGGACAGGGCCTACGAGCAGTACTTC. This encodes CASRGADRAYEQYF.

The sample holds a few counts of this clone. J is TRBJ2-6 and V is TRBV5-3; tentative D call: TRBD2 (5 bases). TRBV5-3 is labeled an ORF, and its function is uncertain. The CDR3 is 19 residues long. V was pared by 4 bases and J by 0 bases, with 20 bases between. The CDR3: CARSPVREAGNSGANVLTF. The CDR3 DNA reads TGTGCCAGAAGCCCGGTTCGAGAGGCGGGTAACTCTGGGGCCAACGTCCTGACTTTC.

The J gene is TRBJ1-5, the V gene TRBV19; TRBD1 aligns across 7 bases. Germline values: CDR1 LNHDA, CDR2 SQIVND (reference sequence). V trimming: 6 bases; J trimming: 0 bases; junction bases outside the gene matches: 8. The CDR3 spans 16 residues. The CDR3 bases are TGTGCCAGTAGCAGGGGGGGCTCTTATAGCAATCAGCCCCAGCATTTT. Protein sequence: CASSRGGSYSNQPQHF.

The rearrangement uses TRBV5-1 and TRBJ2-1, with TRBD2 matching 7 bases. With V trimmed by 2 bases and J by 4 bases, 12 bases remained unmatched. The CDR3 runs 17 residues. Germline lookup yields CDR1 SGHRS and CDR2 YFSETQ. For the CDR3, the DNA is TGCGCCAGCAGCTTACGTAGGGCTAGCGGAGTTTACAATGAGCAGTTCTTC. Residues: CASSLRRASGVYNEQFF.

The chain has TRBV19 and TRBJ2-2; a possible D gene is TRBD1 (6 bases). The germline gives CDR1 LNHDA, CDR2 SQIVND (reference sequence). The CDR3 runs to 16 residues. Trimming left V 7 bases short and J 4 bases short, with 19 bases between. CDR3 loop: CASKNGVDRPTGELFF. The CDR3 nucleotides read TGTGCCAGTAAGAATGGGGTGGACAGACCCACCGGGGAGCTGTTTTTT.